These 3 T cell receptor beta chains were sequenced from one sample in a study of regulatory T cells in long-lasting Graves disease. The time point denotes: persistent/refractory GD, antithyroid drugs over 5 years with positive TRAb. PBMC RNA was the source of the TCR library. HTBI primers from iRepertoire and Arm-PCR of CDR3 regions yielded the TCR beta libraries. TCRdb re-called the multiplex PCR reads with MiXCR, one entry per CDR3 protein. Of hundreds of thousands of distinct CDR3 sequences in the sample, about 21% were seen once. Sequenced here: peripheral blood mononuclear cells (PBMCs), sampled when the disease was refractory, from a patient treated with antithyroid drugs. The receptors derive from a female donor with Graves disease.

The chain combines TRBV15 with TRBJ1-5, with 10 bases identical to TRBD1. CDR3 length equals 17 residues. Germline lookup yields CDR1 LNHNV and CDR2 YYDKDF (reference sequence). Unmatched junction bases numbered 7, after V lost 3 bases and J lost 2 bases. CDR3: CATSRGTGTGGNQPQHF. In DNA, the CDR3 is TGTGCCACCAGCAGGGGGACGGGGACAGGGGGCAATCAGCCCCAGCATTTT.

This clonotype occurred many times. An end of the junction does not agree with germline; a read error may underlie this. This chain joins TRBV2 and TRBJ2-7; 7 bases line up with TRBD1. The germline gives CDR1 SNHLY, CDR2 FYNNEI. The CDR3 sequence is 11 residues long. DNA for the CDR3: TGTGCCAGCAAGGAACAGGGGACGGTTCGGTTC. Its protein is CASKEQGTVRF. Complete variable domain (other parts from reference TRBV2 and TRBJ2-7): EPEVTQTPSHQVTQMGQEVILRCVPISNHLYFYWYRQILGQKVEFLVSFYNNEISEKSEIFDDQFSVERPDGSNFTLKIRSTKLEDSAMYFCASKEQGTVRFGPGTRLTVT.

This clonotype was seen a few times. This rearrangement joins TRBV24-1 to TRBJ2-5; D unclear. Germline CDR1 reads KGHDR; CDR2 reads SFDVKD. Trimming pared 5 bases from V and 2 bases from J, leaving 8 bases between. This CDR3 spans 13 amino acids. The CDR3 protein is CATSAQIQETQYF. CDR3 nucleotide sequence: TGTGCCACCAGTGCCCAGATACAAGAGACCCAGTACTTC.